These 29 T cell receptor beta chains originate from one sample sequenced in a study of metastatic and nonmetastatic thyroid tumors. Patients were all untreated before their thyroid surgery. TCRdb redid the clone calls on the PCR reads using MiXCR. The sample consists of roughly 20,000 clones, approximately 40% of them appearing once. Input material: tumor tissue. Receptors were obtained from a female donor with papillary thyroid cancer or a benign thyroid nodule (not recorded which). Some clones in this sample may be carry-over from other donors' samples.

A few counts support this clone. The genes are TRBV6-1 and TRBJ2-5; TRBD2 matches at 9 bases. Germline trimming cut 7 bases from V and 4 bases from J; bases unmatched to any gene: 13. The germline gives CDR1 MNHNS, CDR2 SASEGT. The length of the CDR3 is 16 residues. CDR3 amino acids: CASKDRSGRIPETQYF. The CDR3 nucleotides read TGTGCCAGCAAAGACAGGAGCGGGAGGATTCCAGAGACCCAGTACTTC.

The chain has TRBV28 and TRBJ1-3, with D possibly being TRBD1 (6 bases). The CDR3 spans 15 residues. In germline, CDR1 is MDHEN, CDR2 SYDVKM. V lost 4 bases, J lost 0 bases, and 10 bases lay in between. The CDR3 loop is CASSSTGSSGNTIYF. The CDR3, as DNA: TGTGCCAGCAGTTCGACAGGCTCCTCTGGAAACACCATATATTTT. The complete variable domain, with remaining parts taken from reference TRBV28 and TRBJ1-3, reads DVKVTQSSRYLVKRTGEKVFLECVQDMDHENMFWYRQDPGLGLRLIYFSYDVKMKEKGDIPEGYSVSREKKERFSLILESASTNQTSMYLCASSSTGSSGNTIYFGEGSWLTVV.

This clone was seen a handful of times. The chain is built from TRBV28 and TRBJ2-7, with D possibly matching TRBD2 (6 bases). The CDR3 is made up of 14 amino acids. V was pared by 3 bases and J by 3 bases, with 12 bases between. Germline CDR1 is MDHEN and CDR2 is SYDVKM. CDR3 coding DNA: TGTGCCAGCAGTTTGGGCGGGGCTATCTACGAGCAGTACTTC. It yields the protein CASSLGGAIYEQYF.

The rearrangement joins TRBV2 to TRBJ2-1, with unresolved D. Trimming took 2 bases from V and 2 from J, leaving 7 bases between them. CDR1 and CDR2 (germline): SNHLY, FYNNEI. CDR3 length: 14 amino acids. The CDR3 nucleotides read TGTGCCAGCAGTGAACGGGCAGCCTACAATGAGCAGTTCTTC. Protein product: CASSERAAYNEQFF.

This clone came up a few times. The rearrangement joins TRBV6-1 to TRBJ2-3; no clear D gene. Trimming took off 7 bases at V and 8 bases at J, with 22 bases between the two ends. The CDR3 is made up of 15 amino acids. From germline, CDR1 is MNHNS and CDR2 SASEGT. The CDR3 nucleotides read TGTGCCAGCATGTCGGAGTTTAGGGCGGCTGCTACGCAGTATTTT. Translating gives CASMSEFRAAATQYF.

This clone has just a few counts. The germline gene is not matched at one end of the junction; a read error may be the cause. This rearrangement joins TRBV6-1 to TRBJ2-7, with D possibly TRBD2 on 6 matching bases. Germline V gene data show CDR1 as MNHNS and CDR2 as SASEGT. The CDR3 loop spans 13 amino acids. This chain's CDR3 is CASREAGPYEQYF. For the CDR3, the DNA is TGTGCCAGCAGGGAAGCGGGCCCCTACGAGCAGTACTTC.

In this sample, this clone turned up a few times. CDR3 sequence: CASSLTHSGRSNYEQYF. As DNA, the CDR3 is TGTGCCAGCAGCTTGACCCATAGCGGGAGGTCGAACTACGAGCAGTACTTC. This chain uses TRBV28 with TRBJ2-7; 10 bases are shared with TRBD2. The CDR3 loop spans 17 amino acids. Looked up from germline, CDR1 is MDHEN and CDR2 is SYDVKM. V was clipped by 6 bases and J by 3 bases; unmatched bases: 14.

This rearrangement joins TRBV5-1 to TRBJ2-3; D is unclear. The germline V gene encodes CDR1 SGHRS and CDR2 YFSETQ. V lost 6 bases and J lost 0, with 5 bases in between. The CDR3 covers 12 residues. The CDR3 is CASMGSTDTQYF. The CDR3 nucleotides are TGCGCCAGCATGGGAAGCACAGATACGCAGTATTTT.

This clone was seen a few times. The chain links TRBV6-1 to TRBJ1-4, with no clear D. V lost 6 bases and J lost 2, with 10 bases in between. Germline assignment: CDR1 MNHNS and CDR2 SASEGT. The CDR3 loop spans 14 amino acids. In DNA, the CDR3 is TGTGCCAGCAGGCTTAGTAGGACTAATGAAAAACTGTTTTTT. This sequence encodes CASRLSRTNEKLFF.

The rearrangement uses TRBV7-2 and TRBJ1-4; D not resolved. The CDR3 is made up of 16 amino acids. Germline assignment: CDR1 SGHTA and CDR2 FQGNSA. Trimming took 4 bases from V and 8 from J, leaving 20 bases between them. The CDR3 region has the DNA TGTGCCAGCAGCTACGGGTCTCCCCAGCCCAGCGAAAAACTGTTTTTT. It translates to CASSYGSPQPSEKLFF. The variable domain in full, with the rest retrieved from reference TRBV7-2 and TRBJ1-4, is GAGVSQSPSNKVTEKGKDVELRCDPISGHTALYWYRQSLGQGLEFLIYFQGNSAPDKSGLPSDRFSAERTGGSVSTLTIQRTQQEDSAVYLCASSYGSPQPSEKLFFGSGTQLSVL.

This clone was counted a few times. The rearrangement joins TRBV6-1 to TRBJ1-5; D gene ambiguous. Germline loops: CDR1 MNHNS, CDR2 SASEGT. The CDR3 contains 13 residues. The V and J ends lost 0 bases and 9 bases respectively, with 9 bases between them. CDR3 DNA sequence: TGTGCCAGCAGTGAAGCGGTAGGGAGGCCCCAGCATTTT. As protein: CASSEAVGRPQHF.

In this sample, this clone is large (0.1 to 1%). CDR3 sequence reads: CATTGGWVTGELFF. Here the CDR3 DNA reads TGTGCCACTACAGGGGGCTGGGTCACCGGGGAGCTGTTTTTT. This rearrangement joins TRBV6-2 or TRBV6-3 to TRBJ2-2; the match to TRBD1 covers 9 bases. Germline values: CDR1 MNHEY, CDR2 SVGEGT. The CDR3 is made up of 14 amino acids. V was clipped by 10 bases and J by 4 bases; unmatched bases: 7.

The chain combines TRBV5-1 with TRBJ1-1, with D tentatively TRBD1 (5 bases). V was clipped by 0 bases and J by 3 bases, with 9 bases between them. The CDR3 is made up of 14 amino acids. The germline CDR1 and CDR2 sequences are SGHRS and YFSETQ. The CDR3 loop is CASSLAGGDTEAFF. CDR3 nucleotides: TGCGCCAGCAGCTTGGCCGGGGGGGACACTGAAGCTTTCTTT.

The CDR3 loop reads CASSSVGKIGTDTQYF. The CDR3 coding sequence is TGTGCCAGCAGTTCGGTGGGGAAAATAGGCACAGATACGCAGTATTTT. This sequence joins TRBV28 and TRBJ2-3; unclear D gene. With 4 bases removed from V and 1 base from J, the gap between germline ends came to 15 bases. This CDR3 has 16 residues. Per the germline V gene, CDR1 is MDHEN and CDR2 is SYDVKM.

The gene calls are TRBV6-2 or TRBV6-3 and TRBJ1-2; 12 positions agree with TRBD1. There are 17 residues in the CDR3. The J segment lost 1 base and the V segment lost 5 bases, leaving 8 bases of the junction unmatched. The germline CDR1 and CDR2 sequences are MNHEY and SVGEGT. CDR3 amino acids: CASSTGGTGGFNYGYTF. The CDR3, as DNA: TGTGCCAGCAGTACCGGCGGGACAGGGGGCTTTAACTATGGCTACACCTTC.

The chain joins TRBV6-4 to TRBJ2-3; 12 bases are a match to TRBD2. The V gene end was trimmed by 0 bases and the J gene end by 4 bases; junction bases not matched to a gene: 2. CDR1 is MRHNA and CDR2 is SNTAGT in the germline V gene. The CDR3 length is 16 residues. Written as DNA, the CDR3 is TGTGCCAGCAGTGACTCGACTAGCGGGAGACCAGATACGCAGTATTTT. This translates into CASSDSTSGRPDTQYF.

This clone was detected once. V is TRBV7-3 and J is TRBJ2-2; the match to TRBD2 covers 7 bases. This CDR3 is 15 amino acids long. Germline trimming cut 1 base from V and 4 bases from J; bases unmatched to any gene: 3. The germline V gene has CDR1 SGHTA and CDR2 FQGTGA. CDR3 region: CASSLIAGVTGELFF. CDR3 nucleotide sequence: TGTGCCAGCAGCTTAATTGCGGGAGTCACCGGGGAGCTGTTTTTT.

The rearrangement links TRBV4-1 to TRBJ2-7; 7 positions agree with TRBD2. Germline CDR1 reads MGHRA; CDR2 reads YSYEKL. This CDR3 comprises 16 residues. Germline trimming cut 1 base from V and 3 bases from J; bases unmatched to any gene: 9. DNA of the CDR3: TGCGCCAGCAGCCAAGCCGCCTGGGGGGGGTACTACGAGCAGTACTTC. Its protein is CASSQAAWGGYYEQYF.

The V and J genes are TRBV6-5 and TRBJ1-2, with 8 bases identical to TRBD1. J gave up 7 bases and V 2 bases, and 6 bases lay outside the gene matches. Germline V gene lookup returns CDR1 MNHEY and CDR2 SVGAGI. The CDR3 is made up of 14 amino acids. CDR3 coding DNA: TGTGCCAGCAGTTACGCAGGGGGCGCGGGTGGCTACACCTTC. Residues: CASSYAGGAGGYTF.

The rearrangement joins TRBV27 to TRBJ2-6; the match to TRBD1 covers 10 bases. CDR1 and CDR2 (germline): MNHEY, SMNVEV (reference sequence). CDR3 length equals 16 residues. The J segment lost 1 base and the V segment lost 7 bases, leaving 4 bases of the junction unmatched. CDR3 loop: CASTRQGASGANVLTF. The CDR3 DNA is TGTGCCAGCACGAGACAGGGGGCGTCTGGGGCCAACGTCCTGACTTTC.

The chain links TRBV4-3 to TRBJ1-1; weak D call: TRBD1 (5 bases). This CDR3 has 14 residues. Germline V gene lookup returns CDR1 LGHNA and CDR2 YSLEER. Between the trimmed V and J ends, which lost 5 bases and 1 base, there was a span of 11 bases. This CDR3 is CASSLGAKNTEAFF. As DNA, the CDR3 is TGCGCCAGCAGCTTAGGGGCGAAGAACACTGAAGCTTTCTTT.

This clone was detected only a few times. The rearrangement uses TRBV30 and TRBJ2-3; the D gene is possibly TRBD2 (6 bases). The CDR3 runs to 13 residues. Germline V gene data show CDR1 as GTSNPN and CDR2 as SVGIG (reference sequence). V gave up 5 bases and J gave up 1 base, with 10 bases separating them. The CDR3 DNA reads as TGTGCCTGGGAGGGAGGAGGCACAGATACGCAGTATTTT. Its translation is CAWEGGGTDTQYF.

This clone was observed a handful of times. In DNA, the CDR3 is TGTGCCAGCAGCCGTGACAGGGGGCGGGATGAGCAGTTCTTC. It is translated as CASSRDRGRDEQFF. The chain couples TRBV12-3 or TRBV12-4 to TRBJ2-1; 10 bases line up with TRBD1. The trim removed 6 bases at V and 8 bases at J, leaving 7 bases unmatched. CDR3 length: 14 residues.

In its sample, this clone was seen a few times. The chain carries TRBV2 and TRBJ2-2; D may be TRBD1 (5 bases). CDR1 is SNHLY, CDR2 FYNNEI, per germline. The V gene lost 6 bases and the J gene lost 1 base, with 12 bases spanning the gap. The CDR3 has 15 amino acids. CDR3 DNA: TGTGCCAGCAGGGTAAGACAGCAGAACACCGGGGAGCTGTTTTTT. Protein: CASRVRQQNTGELFF.

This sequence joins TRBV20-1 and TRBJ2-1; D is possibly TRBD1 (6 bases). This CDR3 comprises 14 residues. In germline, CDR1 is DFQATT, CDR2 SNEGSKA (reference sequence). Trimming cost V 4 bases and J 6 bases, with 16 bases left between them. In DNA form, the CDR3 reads TGCAGTGCTATACGGGACAACGGTGGCAATGAGCAGTTCTTC. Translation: CSAIRDNGGNEQFF.

The CDR3 DNA sequence: TGTGCCAGCAGCTTGGGCGATACGCAGTATTTT. Translating gives CASSLGDTQYF. J is TRBJ2-3 and V is TRBV25-1, with D unresolved. CDR1 and CDR2 (germline): MGHDK, SYGVNS. The CDR3 contains 11 residues. Trimming removed 6 bases from V and 6 bases from J, with 7 bases in between.

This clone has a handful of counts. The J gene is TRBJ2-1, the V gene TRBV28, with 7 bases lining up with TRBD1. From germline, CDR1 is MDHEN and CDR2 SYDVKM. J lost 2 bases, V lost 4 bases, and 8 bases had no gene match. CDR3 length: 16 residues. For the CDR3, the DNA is TGTGCCAGCAGTTCGGTTCAGGGGGATCCCTACAATGAGCAGTTCTTC. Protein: CASSSVQGDPYNEQFF.

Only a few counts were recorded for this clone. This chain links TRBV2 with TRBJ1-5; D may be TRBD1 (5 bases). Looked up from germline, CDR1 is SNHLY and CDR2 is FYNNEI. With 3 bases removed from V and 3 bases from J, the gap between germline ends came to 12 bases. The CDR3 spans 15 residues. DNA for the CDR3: TGTGCCAGCAGTGAGAACAGGCCGGACAATCAGCCCCAGCATTTT. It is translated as CASSENRPDNQPQHF.

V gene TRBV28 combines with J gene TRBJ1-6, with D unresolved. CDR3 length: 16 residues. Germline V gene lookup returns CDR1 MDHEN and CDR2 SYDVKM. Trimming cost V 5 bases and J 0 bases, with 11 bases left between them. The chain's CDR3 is CASSPMSLSYNSPLHF. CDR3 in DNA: TGTGCCAGCAGTCCCATGAGCCTCTCCTATAATTCACCCCTCCACTTT. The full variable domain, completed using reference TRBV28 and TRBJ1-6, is DVKVTQSSRYLVKRTGEKVFLECVQDMDHENMFWYRQDPGLGLRLIYFSYDVKMKEKGDIPEGYSVSREKKERFSLILESASTNQTSMYLCASSPMSLSYNSPLHFGNGTRLTVT.